This passage covers 15 T cell receptor beta chains from one sample sequenced in a study of a mutant IDH1 vaccine in newly diagnosed glioma. Their antigen targets remain unknown. Time point denoted: week 47, end of study. It was 300 ug of mutant IDH1 20-mer peptide that made up each vaccine dose, given with topical imiquimod. Clones were sequenced by immunoSEQ multiplex PCR, and TCRdb holds only the in-frame ones, with some missing. This sample carries approximately 25,000 clones, roughly 82% of them seen once, and the ten largest clones take over 3%. The sample consisted of PBMCs, taken from a glioma patient whose treatment included an IDH1 peptide vaccine. These TCRs come from a man aged 35-49 years with glioma. Some clones in this sample may be carry-over from other donors' samples.

This rearrangement joins TRBV10-3 to TRBJ1-1; possible D gene TRBD1, 5 bases. The CDR3 extends over 13 amino acids. Germline-derived CDR1 and CDR2 are ENHRY and SYGVKD. Trimming removed 3 bases from V and 5 bases from J, with 10 bases in between. The CDR3 DNA sequence: TGTGCCATCAGTGACAGGGTGGGAACTGAAGCTTTCTTT. This sequence encodes CAISDRVGTEAFF.

The V gene is TRBV2, the J gene TRBJ2-7; either TRBD1 or TRBD2 may fit D (6 bases each). CDR1 SNHLY and CDR2 FYNNEI come from the germline V gene. The CDR3 is 14 amino acids. The ends were cut back, 6 bases at V and 0 bases at J, with 12 bases in the middle. In nucleotides, the CDR3 is TGTGCCAGCAGGGGGGGCAGGAGCTCCTACGAGCAGTACTTC. This gives the protein CASRGGRSSYEQYF.

The chain has TRBV27 and TRBJ2-7; TRBD1 agrees at 10 bases. The CDR3 totals 15 residues. Trimming removed 5 bases from V and 5 bases from J; junction bases left unmatched: 9. The germline gives CDR1 MNHEY, CDR2 SMNVEV (reference sequence). CDR3 residues: CASSTLGQGRDEQYF. CDR3 bases: TGTGCCAGCAGTACACTGGGACAGGGGAGGGACGAGCAGTACTTC.

In its sample, this clone was seen a few times. This rearrangement joins TRBV19 to TRBJ2-5; 7 bases map to TRBD1. The CDR3 contains 14 residues. The junction had 6 bases not matched to a gene; V was cut back by 4 bases and J by 4 bases. CDR1 and CDR2 (germline): LNHDA, SQIVND (reference sequence). CDR3 region: CASSTGTAGETQYF. As DNA, the CDR3 is TGTGCCAGTAGTACCGGGACAGCTGGAGAGACCCAGTACTTC.

The chain links TRBV6-5 to TRBJ2-4; a weak D match, TRBD2 (6 bases). Looked up from germline, CDR1 is MNHEY and CDR2 is SVGAGI. Between the trimmed V and J ends, which lost 8 bases and 3 bases, there was a span of 17 bases. The CDR3 length is 15 residues. In nucleotides, the CDR3 is TGTGCCAGCTCGGGAGAGCTCCAGGGCAAAAACATTCAGTACTTC. Amino acids: CASSGELQGKNIQYF.

The chain links TRBV9 to TRBJ1-2, with D possibly TRBD1 on 5 matching bases. V shed 0 bases and J shed 6 bases, with 15 bases lying between them. Germline CDR1 is SGDLS and CDR2 is YYNGEE. This CDR3 is built from 15 residues. CDR3 sequence reads: CASSVATGPRHGYTF. Written as DNA, the CDR3 is TGTGCCAGCAGCGTAGCTACGGGACCGCGCCATGGCTACACCTTC.

The table lists this clone with a count of one. This sequence joins TRBV6-1 and TRBJ1-3; 8 nucleotides align to TRBD1. The J segment lost 2 bases and the V segment lost 6 bases, leaving 3 bases of the junction unmatched. CDR1 and CDR2 from the germline V gene are MNHNS and SASEGT. The CDR3 has 14 amino acids. CDR3 nucleotide sequence: TGTGCCAGCAGGACGACAGGGGCTGGAAACACCATATATTTT. Translation gives CASRTTGAGNTIYF.

The V call is TRBV18, the J call TRBJ2-7; tentative D call: TRBD1 (6 bases). V shed 3 bases and J shed 3 bases, with 9 bases lying between them. This CDR3 has 13 residues. Germline lookup yields CDR1 KGHSH and CDR2 LQKENI. This CDR3 reads CASSPPGHYEQYF. CDR3 bases: TGTGCCAGCTCACCCCCGGGACACTACGAGCAGTACTTC.

The V and J genes are TRBV27 and TRBJ2-3; D is perhaps TRBD1 (6 bases). From germline, CDR1 is MNHEY and CDR2 SMNVEV (reference sequence). V lost 10 bases and J lost 6, with 14 bases in between. This CDR3 spans 12 amino acids. CDR3 sequence (DNA): TGTGCCACCGGGACACCCAGTGATACGCAGTATTTT. It yields the protein CATGTPSDTQYF.

About this clone itself: The sample holds other DNA sequences that translate to the same CDR3. The V and J genes are TRBV27 and TRBJ1-5, with D hard to call. CDR1 is MNHEY and CDR2 is SMNVEV in the germline V gene (reference sequence). This CDR3 contains 16 residues. Trimming left V 1 base short and J 2 bases short, with 12 bases between. The DNA of the CDR3 is TGTGCCAGCAGTTTATTGGGCCCGCGGGGCAATCAGCCCCAGCATTTT. This sequence encodes CASSLLGPRGNQPQHF.

The chain joins TRBV27 to TRBJ1-1, with D tentatively TRBD1 (6 bases). The CDR3 spans 14 residues. Trimming shortened V by 2 bases and J by 1 base, and 8 bases separated the two germline ends. Germline-derived CDR1 and CDR2 are MNHEY and SMNVEV (reference sequence). CDR3 sequence reads: CASSLGGPNTEAFF. CDR3 in DNA: TGTGCCAGCAGTTTAGGGGGGCCGAACACTGAAGCTTTCTTT.

The chain uses TRBV10-2 and TRBJ1-1; 7 bases are a match to TRBD1. Germline V lookup: CDR1 WSHSY, CDR2 SAAADI. V gave up 7 bases and J gave up 6 bases; unmatched junction bases: 17. This CDR3 has 16 residues. The CDR3 DNA reads as TGCGCCAGCACCCAGGGGGGACTTTGGGAATCGGCTGAAGCTTTCTTT. Residues: CASTQGGLWESAEAFF.

The V gene is TRBV27, the J gene TRBJ1-5; D is ambiguous. The germline V gene has CDR1 MNHEY and CDR2 SMNVEV (reference sequence). CDR3 length equals 17 residues. The germline V and J ends were trimmed by 2 bases and 6 bases, with 20 bases remaining between them. The CDR3 loop reads CASSLISGPAKGQPQHF. The CDR3 DNA is TGTGCCAGCAGTTTAATATCGGGCCCCGCGAAGGGTCAGCCCCAGCATTTT.

The table lists this clone with a count of one. This chain links TRBV5-1 with TRBJ2-7; no clear D gene. This CDR3 is 12 amino acids long. The germline CDR1 and CDR2 sequences are SGHRS and YFSETQ. Trimming removed 4 bases from V and 3 bases from J, with 8 bases in between. The CDR3 region has the DNA TGCGCCAGCAGCCGGCCGAGCTACGAGCAGTACTTC. This codes for CASSRPSYEQYF.

The chain couples TRBV9 to TRBJ1-6; 12 positions agree with TRBD1. The trim removed 5 bases at V and 9 bases at J, leaving 3 bases unmatched. The germline V gene encodes CDR1 SGDLS and CDR2 YYNGEE. The CDR3 consists of 14 residues. CDR3 nucleotides: TGTGCCAGCAGTCCGGGACAGGGGGCTTCACCCCTCCACTTT. It is translated as CASSPGQGASPLHF.